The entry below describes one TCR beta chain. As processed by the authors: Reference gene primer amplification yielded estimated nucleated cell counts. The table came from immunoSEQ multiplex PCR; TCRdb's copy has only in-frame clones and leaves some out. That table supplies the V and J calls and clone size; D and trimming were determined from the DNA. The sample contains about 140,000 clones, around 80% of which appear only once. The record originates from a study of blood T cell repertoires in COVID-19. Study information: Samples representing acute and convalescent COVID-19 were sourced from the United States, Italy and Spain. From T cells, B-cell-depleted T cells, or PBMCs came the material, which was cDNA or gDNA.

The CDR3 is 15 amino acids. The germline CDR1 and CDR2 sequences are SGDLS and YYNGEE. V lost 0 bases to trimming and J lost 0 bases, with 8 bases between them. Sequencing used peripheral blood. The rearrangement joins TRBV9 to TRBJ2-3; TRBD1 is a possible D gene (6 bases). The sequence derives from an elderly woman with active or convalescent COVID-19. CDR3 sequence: CASSVEQGSTDTQYF. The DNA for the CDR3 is TGTGCCAGCAGCGTAGAACAGGGTAGCACAGATACGCAGTATTTT.